The text below deals with one T cell receptor beta chain. Its target is unknown. This sample stems from a study of cytomegalovirus exposure and HLA in healthy donors. Study information: Drawn from HLA-typed donors, 65 million to 100 million unique TCRs were held in an early data release.

Study findings and constraints: In vitro checks showed that three CMV-associated chains really do target CMV antigens.

Primers for the PCR totalled 60 Vbeta and 13 Jbeta. Using immunoSEQ multiplex PCR, the repertoire was profiled, and TCRdb retains in-frame clones only, with some absent. This table holds about 120,000 clones, about 68% found once. Trimming removed 1 base at V and 3 bases at J, with 10 bases between. The CDR3 sequence is 15 residues long. CDR1 and CDR2 from the germline V gene are SNHLY and FYNNEI. The clonotype originates from a woman aged 40 to 50 in good health and CMV-seropositive. The J gene is TRBJ2-1, the V gene TRBV2; a weak D match, TRBD1 (5 bases). The sequenced material came from PBMCs. CDR3 nucleotides: TGTGCCAGCAGTGAAGGGCAGGGAATCTACAATGAGCAGTTCTTC. It yields the protein CASSEGQGIYNEQFF.